This T cell receptor beta chain appears in the sequencing data of a study of T cell repertoires in cytomegalovirus infection. Across the whole study: It can be stated that public TCR beta signatures indicated CMV infection as well as a matching HLA type. Findings and limits, study-wide: Frequencies of public TCR beta families were cumulated, and this identified carriers of CMV plus the relevant HLA. CMV-specific TCR beta clonotypes restricted by HLA-C were the ones dominating the ex vivo response.

Note on this clonotype: Its cognate antigen is unknown.

The CDR3 extends over 14 amino acids. The trim removed 7 bases at V and 4 bases at J, leaving 6 bases unmatched. Germline values: CDR1 SGHAT, CDR2 FQNNGV. Using its own MiXCR run on the reads, TCRdb lists one record per CDR3 protein. The sample shows approximately 290,000 distinct CDR3 sequences, 25% of them seen only once. The sequence was obtained from a human donor in good health (CMV status not recorded). Some clones in this sample may be carry-over from other donors' samples. The genes are TRBV11-2 and TRBJ2-7; 11 bases line up with TRBD2. What was sequenced was PBMCs. The CDR3 region is CASTQLAGGYEQYF. CDR3 DNA: TGTGCCAGCACCCAATTAGCGGGAGGGTACGAGCAGTACTTC.